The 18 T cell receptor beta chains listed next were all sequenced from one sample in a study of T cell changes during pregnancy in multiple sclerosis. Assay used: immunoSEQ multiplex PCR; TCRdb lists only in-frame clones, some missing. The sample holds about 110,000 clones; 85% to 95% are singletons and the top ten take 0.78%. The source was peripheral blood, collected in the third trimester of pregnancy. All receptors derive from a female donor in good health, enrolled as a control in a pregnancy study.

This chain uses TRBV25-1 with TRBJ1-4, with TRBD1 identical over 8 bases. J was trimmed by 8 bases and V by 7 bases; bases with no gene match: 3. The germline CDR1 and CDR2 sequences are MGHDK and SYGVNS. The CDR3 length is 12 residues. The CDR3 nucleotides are TGTGCCAGCAAGCGGACAGGGGAAAAACTGTTTTTT. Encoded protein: CASKRTGEKLFF.

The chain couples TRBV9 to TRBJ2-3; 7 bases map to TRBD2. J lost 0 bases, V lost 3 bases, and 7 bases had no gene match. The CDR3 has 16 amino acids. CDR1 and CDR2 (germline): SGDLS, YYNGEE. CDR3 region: CASSEDSGRSTDTQYF. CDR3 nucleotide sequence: TGTGCCAGCAGCGAAGATAGCGGGCGAAGCACAGATACGCAGTATTTT.

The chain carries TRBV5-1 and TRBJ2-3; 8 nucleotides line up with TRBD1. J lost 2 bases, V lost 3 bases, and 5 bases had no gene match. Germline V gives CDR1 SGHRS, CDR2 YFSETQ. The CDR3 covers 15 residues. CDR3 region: CASSYTGGNTDTQYF. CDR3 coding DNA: TGCGCCAGCAGCTACACAGGGGGAAACACAGATACGCAGTATTTT.

In nucleotides, the CDR3 is TGTGCCAGCAGCCGTGGGACAGGGCAATACGAGCAGTACTTC. Translating it yields CASSRGTGQYEQYF. The chain links TRBV11-3 to TRBJ2-7; TRBD1 matches 9 bases. Germline V lookup: CDR1 SGHNT, CDR2 YENEEA. J was trimmed by 4 bases and V by 5 bases; bases with no gene match: 6. The CDR3 totals 14 residues. Using reference TRBV11-3 and TRBJ2-7 for the parts outside the CDR3, the full variable domain is EAGVVQSPRYKIIEKKQPVAFWCNPISGHNTLYWYLQNLGQGPELLIRYENEEAVDDSQLPKDRFSAERLKGVDSTLKIQPAELGDSAVYLCASSRGTGQYEQYFGPGTRLTVT.

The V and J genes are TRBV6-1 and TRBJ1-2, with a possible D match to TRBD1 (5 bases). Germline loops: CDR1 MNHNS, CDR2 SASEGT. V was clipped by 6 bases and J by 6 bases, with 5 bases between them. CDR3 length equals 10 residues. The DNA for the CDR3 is TGTGCCAGCAGACAGGATGGCTACACCTTC. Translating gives CASRQDGYTF.

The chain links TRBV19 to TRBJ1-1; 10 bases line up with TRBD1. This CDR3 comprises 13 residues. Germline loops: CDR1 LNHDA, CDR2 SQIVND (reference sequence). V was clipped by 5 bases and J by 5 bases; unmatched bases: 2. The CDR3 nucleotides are TGTGCCAGTAGTTGGACAGGGGGAACTGAAGCTTTCTTT. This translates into CASSWTGGTEAFF.

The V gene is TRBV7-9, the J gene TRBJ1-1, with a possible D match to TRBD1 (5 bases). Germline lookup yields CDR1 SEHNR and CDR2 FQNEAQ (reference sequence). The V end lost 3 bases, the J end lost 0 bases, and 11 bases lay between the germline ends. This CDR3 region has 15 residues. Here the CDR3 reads CASSFRDSMNTEAFF. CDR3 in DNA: TGTGCCAGCAGCTTCAGGGATAGCATGAACACTGAAGCTTTCTTT.

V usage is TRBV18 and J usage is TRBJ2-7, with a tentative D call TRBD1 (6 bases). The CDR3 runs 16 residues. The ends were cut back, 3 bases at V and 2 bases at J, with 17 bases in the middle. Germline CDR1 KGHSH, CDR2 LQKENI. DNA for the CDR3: TGTGCCAGCTCACCCGGACAGCGACCACCACCCTACGAGCAGTACTTC. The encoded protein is CASSPGQRPPPYEQYF.

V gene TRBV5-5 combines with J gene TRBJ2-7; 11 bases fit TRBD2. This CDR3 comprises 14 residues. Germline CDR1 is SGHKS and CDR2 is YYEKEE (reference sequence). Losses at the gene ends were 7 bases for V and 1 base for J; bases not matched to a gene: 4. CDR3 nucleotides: TGTGCCAGCGACGGGACTAGCGGTTCCTACGAGCAGTACTTC. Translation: CASDGTSGSYEQYF. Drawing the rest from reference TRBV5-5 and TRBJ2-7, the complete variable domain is DAGVTQSPTHLIKTRGQQVTLRCSPISGHKSVSWYQQVLGQGPQFIFQYYEKEERGRGNFPDRFSARQFPNYSSELNVNALLLGDSALYLCASDGTSGSYEQYFGPGTRLTVT.

CDR3 in amino acids: CASSPPTAGGEARQYF. The CDR3 DNA reads as TGTGCCAGCAGCCCTCCCACAGCGGGCGGTGAGGCCCGGCAGTACTTC. The V and J genes are TRBV9 and TRBJ2-7; TRBD2 might be the D (6 bases). Per the germline V gene, CDR1 is SGDLS and CDR2 is YYNGEE. CDR3 length equals 16 residues. V shed 4 bases and J shed 9 bases, with 26 bases lying between them.

DNA for the CDR3: TGCAGCGTTATACCCCTAGACATGATAGGAGGCAACGTCCTGACTTTC. It is translated as CSVIPLDMIGGNVLTF. The chain has TRBV29-1 and TRBJ2-6; D perhaps matches TRBD2 (5 bases). Germline lookup yields CDR1 SQVTM and CDR2 ANQGSEA. The ends were cut back, 5 bases at V and 9 bases at J, with 23 bases in the middle. This CDR3 contains 16 residues.

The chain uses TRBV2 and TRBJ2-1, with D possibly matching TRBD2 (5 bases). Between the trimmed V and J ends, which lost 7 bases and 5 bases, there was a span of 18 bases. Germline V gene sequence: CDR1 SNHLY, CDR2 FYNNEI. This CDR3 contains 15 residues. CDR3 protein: CASIPGGQFNNEQFF. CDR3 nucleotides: TGTGCCAGCATCCCGGGCGGGCAGTTTAACAATGAGCAGTTCTTC.

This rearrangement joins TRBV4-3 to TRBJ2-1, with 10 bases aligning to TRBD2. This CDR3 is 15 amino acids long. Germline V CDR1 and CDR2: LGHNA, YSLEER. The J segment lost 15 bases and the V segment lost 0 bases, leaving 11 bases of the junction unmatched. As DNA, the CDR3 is TGCGCCAGCAGCCAAGATAGAACTAGCGGGGCTGTTGCGTTCTTC. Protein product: CASSQDRTSGAVAFF.

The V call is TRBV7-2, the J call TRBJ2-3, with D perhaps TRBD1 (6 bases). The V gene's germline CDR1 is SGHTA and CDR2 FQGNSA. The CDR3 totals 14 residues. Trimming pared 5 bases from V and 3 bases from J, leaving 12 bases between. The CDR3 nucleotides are TGTGCCAGCAGCATGCCGACAGGAACAGATACGCAGTATTTT. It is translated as CASSMPTGTDTQYF.

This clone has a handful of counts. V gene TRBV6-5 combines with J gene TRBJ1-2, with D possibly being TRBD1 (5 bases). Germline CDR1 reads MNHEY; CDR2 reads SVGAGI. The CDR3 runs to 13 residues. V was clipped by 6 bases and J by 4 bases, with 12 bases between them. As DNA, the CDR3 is TGTGCCAGCAGCCAGGGTCCCTCCTATGGCTACACCTTC. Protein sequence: CASSQGPSYGYTF.

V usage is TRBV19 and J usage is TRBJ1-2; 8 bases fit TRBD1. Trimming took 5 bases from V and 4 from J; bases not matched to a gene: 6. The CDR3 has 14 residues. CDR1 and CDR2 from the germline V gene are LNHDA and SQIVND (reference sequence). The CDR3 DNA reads TGTGCCAGTAGTTTAGGACAGGGAGCCTATGGCTACACCTTC. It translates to CASSLGQGAYGYTF.

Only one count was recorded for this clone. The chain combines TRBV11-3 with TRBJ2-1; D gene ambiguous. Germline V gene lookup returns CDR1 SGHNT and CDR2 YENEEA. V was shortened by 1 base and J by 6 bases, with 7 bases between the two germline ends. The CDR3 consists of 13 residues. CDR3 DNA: TGTGCCAGCAGCTTAGGTCATCCCAATGAGCAGTTCTTC. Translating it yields CASSLGHPNEQFF.

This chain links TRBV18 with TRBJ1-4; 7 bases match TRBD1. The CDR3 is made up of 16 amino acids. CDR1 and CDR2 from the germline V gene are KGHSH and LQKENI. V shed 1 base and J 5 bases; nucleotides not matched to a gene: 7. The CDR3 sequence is CASSPRWGQSNEKLFF. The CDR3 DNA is TGTGCCAGCTCACCACGGTGGGGACAGTCAAATGAAAAACTGTTTTTT.